This T cell receptor (beta chain) stems from a study of OX40 agonist ivuxolimab in advanced cancers. Profiling relied on immunoSEQ multiplex PCR, and the TCRdb table lists in-frame clones only, not all of them. The data hold roughly 100,000 clones, with around 87% observed a single time. CDR1 and CDR2 from the germline V gene are SGHAT and FQNNGV. The CDR3 extends over 16 amino acids. The V gene lost 2 bases and the J gene lost 0 bases, with 11 bases spanning the gap. Sequenced material: CD4+ or CD8+ T cells sorted from blood, taken in a trial of the OX40 agonist ivuxolimab. The chain is built from TRBV11-2 and TRBJ1-3, with D hard to call. The clonotype was recovered from an adult with an advanced solid tumor such as melanoma, head and neck, liver or kidney cancer. The CDR3 region is CASSLYGPSSGNTIYF. The CDR3 coding sequence is TGTGCCAGCAGCTTATACGGGCCGAGCTCTGGAAACACCATATATTTT. Looking up the rest from reference TRBV11-2 and TRBJ1-3 gives the full variable domain: EAGVAQSPRYKIIEKRQSVAFWCNPISGHATLYWYQQILGQGPKLLIQFQNNGVVDDSQLPKDRFSAERLKGVDSTLKIQPAKLEDSAVYLCASSLYGPSSGNTIYFGEGSWLTVV.